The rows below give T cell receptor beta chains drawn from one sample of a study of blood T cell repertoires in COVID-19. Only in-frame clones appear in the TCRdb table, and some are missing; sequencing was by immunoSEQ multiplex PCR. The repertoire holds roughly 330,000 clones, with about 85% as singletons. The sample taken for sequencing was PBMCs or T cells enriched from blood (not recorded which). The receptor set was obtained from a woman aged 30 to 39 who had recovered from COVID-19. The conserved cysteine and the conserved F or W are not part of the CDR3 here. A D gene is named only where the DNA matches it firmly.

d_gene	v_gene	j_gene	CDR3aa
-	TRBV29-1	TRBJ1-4	SVSGVSGEKLF
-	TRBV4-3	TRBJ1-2	ASSQYHTALSSNYGYT
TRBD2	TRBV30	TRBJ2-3	AWSVPGGPTDTQY
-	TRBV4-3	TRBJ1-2	ASSQDFGTTRNYGYT
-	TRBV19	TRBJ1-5	ASHDGGGWSNQPQH
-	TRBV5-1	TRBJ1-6	ASSQAGPNSPLH
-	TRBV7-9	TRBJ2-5	ASSLGGAQGYQETQY
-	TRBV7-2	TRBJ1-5	ASSLGLTSNQPQH
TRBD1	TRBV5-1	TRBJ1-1	ASSPSVPGQGSSLEAF
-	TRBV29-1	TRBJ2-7	SVESGAEQY
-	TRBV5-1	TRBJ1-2	ASSLAGKDGYT
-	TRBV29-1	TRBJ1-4	SAIAEKLF
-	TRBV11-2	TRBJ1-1	ASLGGARTEAF
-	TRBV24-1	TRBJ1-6	ATIQGKAPLH
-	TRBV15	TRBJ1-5	ATSKLGGTSNQPQH
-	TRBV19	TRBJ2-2	ASSIALANTGELF
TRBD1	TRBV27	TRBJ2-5	ASSPRAGGLETQY
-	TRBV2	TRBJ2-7	ASSEFGQMATYEQY
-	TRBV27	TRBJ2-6	ASSAPGGRWRANVLT
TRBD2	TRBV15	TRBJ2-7	ATSRDRGLAGWRSYEQY
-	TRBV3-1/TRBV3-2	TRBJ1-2	ASSQRSGYGYT
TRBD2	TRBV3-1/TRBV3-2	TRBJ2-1	ASSQMGPLAGGLGEQF
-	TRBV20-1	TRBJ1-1	SARPNAEAF
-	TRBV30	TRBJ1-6	AWSTGHTDSPLH
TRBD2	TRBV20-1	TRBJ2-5	SASVGLAGALKTQY
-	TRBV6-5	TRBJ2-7	ASSYVGGEQY
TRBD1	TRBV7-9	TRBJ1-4	ASSFGTGVEKLF
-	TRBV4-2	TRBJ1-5	ASSQGRGSNQPQH
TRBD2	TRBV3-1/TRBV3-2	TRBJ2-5	ASSLTSGGSQETQY
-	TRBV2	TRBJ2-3	ASLAQGGITDTQY
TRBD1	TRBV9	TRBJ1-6	ASSYRGTGNSPLH
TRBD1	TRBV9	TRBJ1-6	ASGQGADSPLH
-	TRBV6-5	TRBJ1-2	ASSPADGELYGYT
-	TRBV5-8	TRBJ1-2	ASSFRTDYGYT
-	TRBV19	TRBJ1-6	ASSNAAGSYNSPLH
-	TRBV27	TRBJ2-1	ASRKPGGRNEQF
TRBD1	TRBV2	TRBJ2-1	ASSEAGQTYNEQF
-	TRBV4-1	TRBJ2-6	ASSQDWGPRANVLT
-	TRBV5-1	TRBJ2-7	ASSRTEGPYEQY
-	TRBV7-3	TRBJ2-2	ASSLGGDGGELF
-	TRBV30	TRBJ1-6	AWREGVGSPLH
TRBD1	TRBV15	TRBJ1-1	ATSRDVTGVTEAF
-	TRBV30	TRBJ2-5	AWSRVAGETQY
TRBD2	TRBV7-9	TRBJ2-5	ASSPHPKAGVSQETQY
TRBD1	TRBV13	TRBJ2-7	ASSLFFTGGSYEQY
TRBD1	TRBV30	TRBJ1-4	AWMDRGPEKLF
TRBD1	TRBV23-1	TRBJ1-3	ASSQIGGEGNTIY
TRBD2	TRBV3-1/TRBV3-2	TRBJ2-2	ASKLGLAGGTGELF
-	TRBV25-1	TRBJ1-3	ASSEYGENSGNTIY
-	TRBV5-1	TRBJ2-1	ASRVGLQTFNEQF
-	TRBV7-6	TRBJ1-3	ASSLGGRNSGNTIY
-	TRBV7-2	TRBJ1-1	ASRPYQGTAEAF
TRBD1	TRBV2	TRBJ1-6	ASSRNRGSYNSPLH
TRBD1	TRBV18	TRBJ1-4	ASSPGGGTNEKLF
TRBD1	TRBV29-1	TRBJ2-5	SPKVGQGGETQY
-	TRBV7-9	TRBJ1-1	ASSDTGNERAF
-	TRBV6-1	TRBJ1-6	ASRERQTGDNSPLH